The T cell receptor (beta chain) under discussion was sequenced for a study of blood T cell repertoires in COVID-19. In the study overall: The analysed material was cDNA or gDNA that came from T cells, B-cell-depleted T cells, or PBMCs.

V lost 0 bases to trimming and J lost 6 bases, with 9 bases between them. The CDR3 sequence is 14 residues long. The germline V gene has CDR1 SGDLS and CDR2 YYNGEE. In the authors' workflow: Estimates of nucleated cell counts were drawn from the amplification of reference gene primers. TCRdb's table, derived via immunoSEQ multiplex PCR, lists solely in-frame clones and lacks some. The D gene and trimming were derived from the DNA, and the V and J assignments and clone size from that table. The top ten clones hold more than 0.75% of a sample with under 200,000 clones, about 88% of them seen once. The V and J genes are TRBV9 and TRBJ2-2; weak D call: TRBD2 (5 bases). This receptor was obtained from a man younger than 35 with acute or convalescent COVID-19. The sample consisted of peripheral blood. This chain's CDR3 is CASSVVTGAGELFF. DNA for the CDR3: TGTGCCAGCAGCGTAGTAACCGGGGCCGGGGAGCTGTTTTTT. The entire variable domain, with the rest obtained from reference TRBV9 and TRBJ2-2, is as follows: DSGVTQTPKHLITATGQRVTLRCSPRSGDLSVYWYQQSLDQGLQFLIQYYNGEERAKGNILERFSAQQFPDLHSELNLSSLELGDSALYFCASSVVTGAGELFFGEGSRLTVL.